This T cell receptor (beta chain) was sequenced in a study of blood T cells in healthy people across ages. Study-wide context: In model experiments, template switching was able to capture about one barcoded beta molecule for every two T cells that were present.

Extracted total RNA amounted to at least 5.5 micrograms for each sample. This CDR3 region has 12 residues. The V end was cut by 9 bases, the J end by 6 bases, with 13 bases between. Germline values: CDR1 SGHTA, CDR2 FQGNSA. A J-beta primer mix and a sample-barcoded 5' primer were used in a second PCR of about 7 to 12 cycles. TCRdb used MiXCR to reprocess the 5' RACE reads, holding one entry per CDR3 protein. The sample shows 600,000 or so distinct CDR3 sequences, approximately 30% of them seen only once. This clonotype was counted many times. Material for sequencing was blood. The chain recombines TRBV7-2 with TRBJ2-3, with D possibly being TRBD2 (7 bases). The TCR was taken from a woman aged 80 or over in good health. The CDR3 DNA reads TGTGCCAGGAGGGGGGGAGTGGATACGCAGTATTTT. Protein sequence: CARRGGVDTQYF. The full variable domain, rest sourced from reference TRBV7-2 and TRBJ2-3, is GAGVSQSPSNKVTEKGKDVELRCDPISGHTALYWYRQSLGQGLEFLIYFQGNSAPDKSGLPSDRFSAERTGGSVSTLTIQRTQQEDSAVYLCARRGGVDTQYFGPGTRLTVL.